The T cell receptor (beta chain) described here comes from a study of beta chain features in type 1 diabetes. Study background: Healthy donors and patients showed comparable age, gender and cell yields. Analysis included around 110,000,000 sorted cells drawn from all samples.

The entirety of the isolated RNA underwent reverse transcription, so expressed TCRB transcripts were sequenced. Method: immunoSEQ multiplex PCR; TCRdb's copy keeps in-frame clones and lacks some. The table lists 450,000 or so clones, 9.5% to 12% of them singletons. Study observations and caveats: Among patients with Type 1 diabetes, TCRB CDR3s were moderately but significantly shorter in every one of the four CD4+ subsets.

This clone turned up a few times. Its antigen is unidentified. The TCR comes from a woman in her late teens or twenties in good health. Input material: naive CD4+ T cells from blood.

CDR3 loop: CSVIHQNTEAFF. The CDR3 bases are TGCAGCGTGATACACCAGAACACTGAAGCTTTCTTT. The chain couples TRBV29-1 to TRBJ1-1; no firm D call. V was clipped by 6 bases and J by 1 base, with 9 bases between them. The CDR3 sequence is 12 residues long. The germline V gene has CDR1 SQVTM and CDR2 ANQGSEA. Full variable domain (remainder filled in from reference TRBV29-1 and TRBJ1-1): SAVISQKPSRDICQRGTSLTIQCQVDSQVTMMFWYRQQPGQSLTLIATANQGSEATYESGFVIDKFPISRPNLTFSTLTVSNMSPEDSSIYLCSVIHQNTEAFFGQGTRLTVV.